The next 16 T cell receptor beta chains were all read from a single sample in a study of T cells in Graves' hyperthyroidism and ophthalmopathy. Amplification of TCR beta CDR3 regions used RNA as the template. First-round RT-PCR targeting the TCR CDR3 was performed with the HTBI primer set. TCRdb reprocessed the multiplex PCR reads with MiXCR, giving one entry per CDR3 protein. The sample yields about 600,000 distinct CDR3 sequences, 16% seen once. Material for sequencing was blood. The source is a woman aged 40 to 49 with Graves' ophthalmopathy.

The sample holds many counts of this clonotype. The V call is TRBV11-2, the J call TRBJ2-7, with 10 positions matching TRBD2. Germline lookup yields CDR1 SGHAT and CDR2 FQNNGV. CDR3 size: 13 residues. The trim removed 5 bases at V and 4 bases at J, leaving 2 bases unmatched. The DNA of the CDR3 is TGTGCCAGCAGCGTGACTAGCGGGTACGAGCAGTACTTC. Translated, it gives CASSVTSGYEQYF. The full variable domain, rest sourced from reference TRBV11-2 and TRBJ2-7, is EAGVAQSPRYKIIEKRQSVAFWCNPISGHATLYWYQQILGQGPKLLIQFQNNGVVDDSQLPKDRFSAERLKGVDSTLKIQPAKLEDSAVYLCASSVTSGYEQYFGPGTRLTVT.

The chain joins TRBV28 to TRBJ1-1; no clear D. The CDR3 consists of 11 residues. The V end lost 8 bases, the J end lost 11 bases, and 15 bases lay between the germline ends. CDR1 is MDHEN and CDR2 is SYDVKM in the germline V gene. CDR3 DNA sequence: TGTGCCAGCCTGGAGATTTTTGGGGCTTTCTTT. Its protein is CASLEIFGAFF. Filled out from reference TRBV28 and TRBJ1-1, the complete variable domain reads DVKVTQSSRYLVKRTGEKVFLECVQDMDHENMFWYRQDPGLGLRLIYFSYDVKMKEKGDIPEGYSVSREKKERFSLILESASTNQTSMYLCASLEIFGAFFGQGTRLTVV.

Ten or more counts support this clonotype. The chain links TRBV30 to TRBJ2-3; D remains ambiguous. Germline V gives CDR1 GTSNPN, CDR2 SVGIG (reference sequence). Trimming removed 1 base from V and 4 bases from J, with 6 bases in between. This CDR3 is built from 12 residues. The CDR3, as DNA: TGTGCCTGGAGTGAGGTGGCAGATACGCAGTATTTT. Its protein is CAWSEVADTQYF.

This clonotype came up many times. The gene calls are TRBV30 and TRBJ1-1, with D unresolved. The germline gives CDR1 GTSNPN, CDR2 SVGIG (reference sequence). There are 14 residues in the CDR3. V was shortened by 4 bases and J by 0 bases, with 12 bases between the two germline ends. The CDR3 DNA reads TGTGCCTGGAAATTTTGGAACCTGAACACTGAAGCTTTCTTT. It is translated as CAWKFWNLNTEAFF.

This clonotype was recorded at least ten times. The V gene is TRBV30, the J gene TRBJ2-3; TRBD2 agrees at 7 bases. Losses at the gene ends were 4 bases for V and 2 bases for J; bases not matched to a gene: 6. The CDR3 is made up of 14 amino acids. CDR1 and CDR2 (germline): GTSNPN, SVGIG (reference sequence). The CDR3: CAWTSGPTTDTQYF. In nucleotides, the CDR3 is TGTGCCTGGACTAGCGGACCCACCACAGATACGCAGTATTTT. The full variable domain, rest sourced from reference TRBV30 and TRBJ2-3, is SQTIHQWPATLVQPVGSPLSLECTVEGTSNPNLYWYRQAAGRGLQLLFYSVGIGQISSEVPQNLSASRPQDRQFILSSKKLLLSDSGFYLCAWTSGPTTDTQYFGPGTRLTVL.

This clonotype was seen a handful of times. CDR3 loop: CASRPPTGDEKLFF. For the CDR3, the DNA is TGTGCCAGCAGGCCCCCTACAGGGGATGAAAAACTGTTTTTT. The chain joins TRBV6-1 to TRBJ1-4; 7 bases map to TRBD1. CDR3 length equals 14 residues. Germline V gene data show CDR1 as MNHNS and CDR2 as SASEGT. V trimming: 6 bases; J trimming: 6 bases; junction bases outside the gene matches: 7.

The sample holds many counts of this clonotype. The chain employs TRBV6-1 and TRBJ2-3; perhaps TRBD2 as D (5 bases). The V gene lost 6 bases and the J gene lost 3 bases, with 7 bases spanning the gap. CDR1 MNHNS and CDR2 SASEGT come from the germline V gene. The CDR3 totals 12 residues. In nucleotides, the CDR3 is TGTGCCAGCAGGGGAGTGACAGATACGCAGTATTTT. It encodes CASRGVTDTQYF.

This clonotype came up a few times. The J gene is TRBJ2-2, the V gene TRBV11-2; D is uncertain. The CDR3 loop spans 13 amino acids. Germline V gene data show CDR1 as SGHAT and CDR2 as FQNNGV. V was clipped by 5 bases and J by 5 bases, with 9 bases between them. The CDR3 bases are TGTGCCAGCAGCCCGCAGGAAACCGGGGAGCTGTTTTTT. It translates to CASSPQETGELFF.

This clonotype was counted only a few times. The genes are TRBV28 and TRBJ2-7; 8 bases line up with TRBD1. J lost 2 bases, V lost 5 bases, and 5 bases had no gene match. The length of the CDR3 is 14 residues. Germline lookup yields CDR1 MDHEN and CDR2 SYDVKM. The CDR3 spells CASSVRQGTYEQYF. DNA for the CDR3: TGTGCCAGCAGTGTTCGACAGGGGACCTACGAGCAGTACTTC.

This clonotype was seen a few times. The chain employs TRBV2 and TRBJ2-1, with 10 bases fitting TRBD2. CDR1 SNHLY and CDR2 FYNNEI come from the germline V gene. V was clipped by 8 bases and J by 2 bases; unmatched bases: 3. This CDR3 contains 14 residues. CDR3 in amino acids: CASDGLAAYNEQFF. CDR3 nucleotides: TGTGCCAGCGATGGACTAGCGGCCTACAATGAGCAGTTCTTC.

This clonotype came up a few times. The chain employs TRBV19 and TRBJ2-1; a possible D gene is TRBD2 (5 bases). The germline V gene encodes CDR1 LNHDA and CDR2 SQIVND (reference sequence). V was shortened by 2 bases and J by 7 bases, with 15 bases between the two germline ends. The CDR3 sequence is 15 residues long. The DNA of the CDR3 is TGTGCCAGTAGTATATACGAGGGATTGAGGAATGAGCAGTTCTTC. Translated: CASSIYEGLRNEQFF.

The CDR3 region is CASSSSGAGTGELFF. The CDR3 DNA sequence: TGTGCCAGCAGTTCCTCGGGGGCCGGGACCGGGGAGCTGTTTTTT. The chain joins TRBV6-4 to TRBJ2-2; possibly TRBD1 or TRBD2 for D (6 bases each). The CDR3 is 15 residues long. Per the germline V gene, CDR1 is MRHNA and CDR2 is SNTAGT. Trimming removed 5 bases at V and 5 bases at J, with 15 bases between.

This clonotype was seen more than once but under ten times. The V gene is TRBV3-1, the J gene TRBJ2-5; D may be TRBD1 (7 bases). Germline-derived CDR1 and CDR2 are LGHDT and YNNKEL (reference sequence). The V and J ends lost 0 bases and 4 bases respectively, with 21 bases between them. The CDR3 length is 18 residues. DNA for the CDR3: TGTGCCAGCAGCCAAGATGGAGGGGGCGCAATCCAAACAGAGACCCAGTACTTC. Residues: CASSQDGGGAIQTETQYF.

The J gene is TRBJ2-2, the V gene TRBV2; maybe TRBD2 (6 bases). The CDR3 has 15 amino acids. The germline gives CDR1 SNHLY, CDR2 FYNNEI. V was trimmed by 8 bases and J by 0 bases, leaving 13 bases between them. The CDR3 region is CASAGTLANTGELFF. Here the CDR3 DNA reads TGTGCCAGCGCAGGGACTCTCGCGAACACCGGGGAGCTGTTTTTT.

V is TRBV25-1 and J is TRBJ1-6; TRBD1 matches at 8 bases. With 4 bases clipped from V and 8 bases from J, the junction kept 7 bases outside the gene matches. This CDR3 is 15 amino acids long. Germline CDR1 MGHDK, CDR2 SYGVNS. The CDR3 spells CASSGTDRVYSPLHF. CDR3 DNA sequence: TGTGCCAGCAGTGGAACGGACAGGGTATATTCACCCCTCCACTTT.

This clonotype was observed many times. The V gene is TRBV11-1, the J gene TRBJ2-1; TRBD2 might be the D (6 bases). CDR1 SGHAT and CDR2 FQDESV come from the germline V gene (reference sequence). This CDR3 is built from 15 residues. V was clipped by 3 bases and J by 3 bases, with 12 bases between them. The CDR3 DNA reads TGTGCCAGCAGCTTTGTCCGGGGGTACTACAATGAGCAGTTCTTC. It yields the protein CASSFVRGYYNEQFF.